These 31 T cell receptor beta chains came from one sample sequenced in a study of cytomegalovirus exposure and HLA in healthy donors. The PCR was carried out with 60 Vbeta primers and 13 Jbeta primers. Measured with immunoSEQ multiplex PCR; TCRdb has only the in-frame clones, and not every one. The table lists more than 75,000 clones. The sample was PBMCs. The receptors derive from a man aged 45-60 years in good health and CMV-seropositive.

The chain uses TRBV7-3 and TRBJ2-1; maybe TRBD2 (6 bases). The CDR3 consists of 14 residues. Germline CDR1 SGHTA, CDR2 FQGTGA. Trimming removed 2 bases at V and 4 bases at J, with 9 bases between. CDR3 nucleotides: TGTGCCAGCAGCTTACGGGGACTGTACAATGAGCAGTTCTTC. This encodes CASSLRGLYNEQFF. Full variable domain (outside the CDR3, taken from reference TRBV7-3 and TRBJ2-1): GAGVSQTPSNKVTEKGKYVELRCDPISGHTALYWYRQSLGQGPEFLIYFQGTGAADDSGLPNDRFFAVRPEGSVSTLKIQRTERGDSAVYLCASSLRGLYNEQFFGPGTRLTVL.

The chain combines TRBV5-4 with TRBJ2-5, with 7 bases aligning to TRBD2. The CDR3 is 13 amino acids. V dropped 3 bases and J dropped 5; count of bases not matched to a gene: 4. Germline values: CDR1 SGHNT, CDR2 YYREEE (reference sequence). The DNA for the CDR3 is TGTGCCAGCAGCTCCCGTAGCGGGGAGACCCAGTACTTC. Translated: CASSSRSGETQYF.

The genes are TRBV4-2 and TRBJ2-7, with 7 bases that match TRBD1. The CDR3 is made up of 16 amino acids. The V gene's germline CDR1 is LGHNA and CDR2 YNFKEQ. Unmatched junction bases numbered 8, after V lost 0 bases and J lost 3 bases. In DNA, the CDR3 is TGTGCCAGCAGCCAAGATCTAGTGGGGACAGACTACGAGCAGTACTTC. Amino acid sequence: CASSQDLVGTDYEQYF.

V gene TRBV20-1 combines with J gene TRBJ1-1; D remains ambiguous. V lost 7 bases and J 0 bases, leaving 6 bases between the germline ends. This CDR3 comprises 11 residues. Germline lookup yields CDR1 DFQATT and CDR2 SNEGSKA (reference sequence). CDR3 coding DNA: TGCAGTGGGAGTCTGAACACTGAAGCTTTCTTT. Its protein is CSGSLNTEAFF.

This sequence joins TRBV13 and TRBJ1-1; TRBD1 is a possible D gene (5 bases). This CDR3 has 13 residues. Germline CDR1 reads PRHDT; CDR2 reads FYEKMQ (reference sequence). V lost 0 bases, J lost 6 bases, and 8 bases lay in between. CDR3 in DNA: TGTGCCAGCAGCTTAGGGACAGTGGCTGAAGCTTTCTTT. Translating gives CASSLGTVAEAFF.

The chain uses TRBV2 and TRBJ2-7, with 13 bases aligning to TRBD2. The V segment lost 5 bases and the J segment 5 bases; nucleotides outside the gene matches: 6. This CDR3 is 15 amino acids long. Germline V CDR1 and CDR2: SNHLY, FYNNEI. CDR3 DNA: TGTGCCAGCAGTCCTAGGACTAGCGGGAGCGACGAGCAGTACTTC. It translates to CASSPRTSGSDEQYF. Full variable domain (outside the CDR3, taken from reference TRBV2 and TRBJ2-7): EPEVTQTPSHQVTQMGQEVILRCVPISNHLYFYWYRQILGQKVEFLVSFYNNEISEKSEIFDDQFSVERPDGSNFTLKIRSTKLEDSAMYFCASSPRTSGSDEQYFGPGTRLTVT.

The V gene is TRBV19, the J gene TRBJ2-1, with 7 bases that match TRBD1. V lost 3 bases, J lost 13 bases, and 3 bases stayed unmatched. From germline, CDR1 is LNHDA and CDR2 SQIVND (reference sequence). The CDR3 has 11 amino acids. The CDR3 region is CASSIGTAQFF. CDR3 sequence (DNA): TGTGCCAGTAGTATTGGGACAGCCCAGTTCTTC.

The chain recombines TRBV4-3 with TRBJ2-1, with unresolved D. The germline V gene has CDR1 LGHNA and CDR2 YSLEER. The V and J ends lost 1 base and 6 bases respectively, with 4 bases between them. CDR3 length: 12 residues. The CDR3 DNA is TGCGCCAGCAGCCAAGGCGGCAATGAGCAGTTCTTC. The encoded protein is CASSQGGNEQFF.

The chain is built from TRBV6-5 and TRBJ2-7; tentatively, D is TRBD1 (6 bases). Trimming took 4 bases from V and 12 from J, leaving 25 bases between them. The CDR3 consists of 15 residues. Looked up from germline, CDR1 is MNHEY and CDR2 is SVGAGI. CDR3 bases: TGTGCCAGCAGTTTCAAATCCCACAGGGCCCCCTACTCGTACGTC. It specifies CASSFKSHRAPYSYV.

V usage is TRBV12-5 and J usage is TRBJ2-5; D gene ambiguous. V shed 4 bases and J shed 5 bases, with 11 bases lying between them. The CDR3 runs 13 residues. Looked up from germline, CDR1 is LGHNT and CDR2 is FRNRAP. The CDR3 protein is CASGSLVEETQYF. The CDR3 coding sequence is TGTGCTAGTGGTTCGTTGGTTGAGGAGACCCAGTACTTC.

V and J are TRBV6-5 and TRBJ2-7; TRBD2 is a possible D gene (5 bases). Germline V gene lookup returns CDR1 MNHEY and CDR2 SVGAGI. Between the trimmed V and J ends, which lost 6 bases and 5 bases, there was a span of 14 bases. The CDR3 covers 13 residues. Here the CDR3 reads CASSRGWSDEQYV. The DNA of the CDR3 is TGTGCCAGCAGCCGAGGGTGGTCGGACGAGCAGTACGTC.

This chain uses TRBV13 with TRBJ1-5; TRBD1 might be the D (5 bases). The CDR3 is 14 residues long. CDR1 is PRHDT and CDR2 is FYEKMQ in the germline V gene (reference sequence). V shed 3 bases and J shed 8 bases, with 14 bases lying between them. The CDR3 bases are TGTGCCAGCAGCTTCGCGGGGCGAGGTGAGCCCCAGCATTTT. Translating gives CASSFAGRGEPQHF.

This sequence joins TRBV4-2 and TRBJ2-3; 10 bases agree with TRBD2. This CDR3 contains 16 residues. The germline gives CDR1 LGHNA, CDR2 YNFKEQ. The J segment lost 2 bases and the V segment lost 4 bases, leaving 6 bases of the junction unmatched. The CDR3 sequence: CASSPTTSGYTDTQYF. In nucleotides, the CDR3 is TGTGCCAGCAGCCCAACGACTAGCGGGTACACAGATACGCAGTATTTT.

The V gene is TRBV9, the J gene TRBJ1-1; 8 bases fit TRBD1. The CDR3 length is 13 residues. J lost 8 bases, V lost 4 bases, and 7 bases had no gene match. Germline assignment: CDR1 SGDLS and CDR2 YYNGEE. The CDR3 nucleotides read TGTGCCAGCAGCCCAAGACAGGGGTCGGAAGCTTTCTTT. This gives the protein CASSPRQGSEAFF.

The chain links TRBV18 to TRBJ2-5, with a weak D call TRBD2 (6 bases). CDR1 and CDR2 (germline): KGHSH, LQKENI. The ends were cut back, 3 bases at V and 5 bases at J, with 19 bases in the middle. The CDR3 covers 16 residues. The CDR3 region is CASSPRRAAGGETQYF. The CDR3 region has the DNA TGTGCCAGCTCACCGCGTAGAGCGGCTGGGGGGGAGACCCAGTACTTC.

This rearrangement joins TRBV30 to TRBJ1-2, with D maybe TRBD1 (5 bases). CDR1 and CDR2 (germline): GTSNPN, SVGIG (reference sequence). The V and J ends lost 0 bases and 7 bases respectively, with 12 bases between them. This CDR3 is 13 amino acids long. The CDR3 DNA is TGTGCCTGGAGTGTAAAGGACAACGGTGGCTACACCTTC. As protein: CAWSVKDNGGYTF.

The rearrangement uses TRBV10-3 and TRBJ1-2, with 8 bases lining up with TRBD1. Germline loops: CDR1 ENHRY, CDR2 SYGVKD. This CDR3 contains 16 residues. V dropped 0 bases and J dropped 3; count of bases not matched to a gene: 6. The CDR3 here is CAISESSATGDYGYTF. DNA of the CDR3: TGTGCCATCAGTGAGTCCTCTGCGACAGGGGACTATGGCTACACCTTC.

The chain couples TRBV6-4 to TRBJ2-1; 7 positions match TRBD2. This CDR3 is built from 16 residues. Germline-derived CDR1 and CDR2 are MRHNA and SNTAGT. With 3 bases clipped from V and 9 bases from J, the junction kept 14 bases outside the gene matches. CDR3 protein: CASSEVLGRAVGEQFF. CDR3 coding DNA: TGTGCCAGCAGTGAGGTGCTTGGGAGGGCCGTCGGTGAGCAGTTCTTC.

V is TRBV18 and J is TRBJ1-5, with 7 bases fitting TRBD1. The CDR3 totals 15 residues. J lost 5 bases, V lost 2 bases, and 6 bases had no gene match. Germline V gives CDR1 KGHSH, CDR2 LQKENI. The CDR3: CASSPRQGQDQPQHF. The CDR3 nucleotides are TGTGCCAGCTCACCAAGACAGGGTCAGGATCAGCCCCAGCATTTT.

The chain carries TRBV6-1 and TRBJ2-7; D perhaps matches TRBD2 (5 bases). The ends were cut back, 2 bases at V and 1 base at J, with 9 bases in the middle. CDR1 and CDR2 from the germline V gene are MNHNS and SASEGT. The CDR3 consists of 14 residues. This CDR3 is CASSEPGSSYEQYF. The CDR3 region has the DNA TGTGCCAGCAGTGAACCTGGGAGTTCCTACGAGCAGTACTTC.

The CDR3, as DNA: TGTGCCAGTAGCGACAGGAACACTGAAGCTTTCTTT. Translation gives CASSDRNTEAFF. V and J are TRBV19 and TRBJ1-1, with a weak D call TRBD1 (5 bases). V lost 6 bases to trimming and J lost 1 base, with 6 bases between them. Germline CDR1 LNHDA, CDR2 SQIVND (reference sequence). There are 12 residues in the CDR3.

V gene TRBV4-2 combines with J gene TRBJ2-1; 15 bases are shared with TRBD2. This CDR3 is 19 amino acids long. J was trimmed by 8 bases and V by 4 bases; bases with no gene match: 15. The germline V gene encodes CDR1 LGHNA and CDR2 YNFKEQ. The CDR3 region has the DNA TGTGCCAGCAGCCCAGAAAACTTCGGGACTAGCGGGAGGAGGCATGAGCAGTTCTTC. This codes for CASSPENFGTSGRRHEQFF.

V gene TRBV6-5 combines with J gene TRBJ2-1; D is possibly TRBD1 (5 bases). The CDR3 covers 13 residues. The germline V and J ends were trimmed by 6 bases and 5 bases, with 11 bases remaining between them. The germline CDR1 and CDR2 sequences are MNHEY and SVGAGI. The CDR3 protein is CASRPAGNNEQFF. CDR3 in DNA: TGTGCCAGCAGGCCAGCAGGGAACAATGAGCAGTTCTTC.

The chain employs TRBV11-3 and TRBJ2-1, with D tentatively TRBD1 (5 bases). Trimming took off 1 base at V and 2 bases at J, with 9 bases between the two ends. Germline V CDR1 and CDR2: SGHNT, YENEEA. This CDR3 is 15 amino acids long. In DNA, the CDR3 is TGTGCCAGCAGCTTAGTGGTGACAGCCTACAATGAGCAGTTCTTC. It is translated as CASSLVVTAYNEQFF.

The chain joins TRBV7-9 to TRBJ1-2; 9 nucleotides align to TRBD1. V lost 5 bases, J lost 8 bases, and 6 bases stayed unmatched. Looked up from germline, CDR1 is SEHNR and CDR2 is FQNEAQ (reference sequence). This CDR3 has 13 residues. This CDR3 reads CASSRTGEDGYTF. Here the CDR3 DNA reads TGTGCCAGCAGCCGGACAGGGGAGGACGGCTACACCTTC.

The V gene is TRBV5-4, the J gene TRBJ2-7; TRBD2 matches 14 bases. The CDR3 totals 18 residues. Trimming removed 0 bases from V and 2 bases from J; junction bases left unmatched: 7. Germline CDR1 is SGHNT and CDR2 is YYREEE (reference sequence). In DNA, the CDR3 is TGTGCCAGCAGCTTGGGGGGGACTAGCGGGAGTGGCGCCTACGAGCAGTACGTC. Its protein product is CASSLGGTSGSGAYEQYV.

The chain carries TRBV5-4 and TRBJ2-3; D possibly corresponds to TRBD2 (7 bases). Looked up from germline, CDR1 is SGHNT and CDR2 is YYREEE (reference sequence). Trimming took 4 bases from V and 4 from J, leaving 19 bases between them. The CDR3 spans 16 residues. CDR3 DNA: TGTGCCAGCAGCGGGGGGGGCTCGAGGTCTTCAGATACGCAGTATTTT. Translating it yields CASSGGGSRSSDTQYF.

The CDR3 bases are TGCGCCAGCAGCTGGAGACAGGGCTACGAGCAGTACTTC. The encoded protein is CASSWRQGYEQYF. The chain carries TRBV5-1 and TRBJ2-7; TRBD1 agrees at 7 bases. Germline loops: CDR1 SGHRS, CDR2 YFSETQ. The CDR3 totals 13 residues. V shed 3 bases, J shed 3 bases, and the junction held 3 bases outside the gene matches.

This chain joins TRBV2 and TRBJ2-5; 13 nucleotides match TRBD2. V was pared by 8 bases and J by 1 base, with 4 bases of the junction left unmatched. Germline values: CDR1 SNHLY, CDR2 FYNNEI. The CDR3 is 15 amino acids. As DNA, the CDR3 is TGTGCCAGCCTAACTAGCGGGAGGGCCCAAGAGACCCAGTACTTC. This gives the protein CASLTSGRAQETQYF.

V gene TRBV11-3 combines with J gene TRBJ2-3; the D is unclear. The CDR3 covers 12 residues. Germline CDR1 is SGHNT and CDR2 is YENEEA. The V end lost 0 bases, the J end lost 6 bases, and 4 bases lay between the germline ends. CDR3 sequence reads: CASSLDSDTQYF. The CDR3 coding sequence is TGTGCCAGCAGCTTAGATTCGGATACGCAGTATTTT.

The J gene is TRBJ1-2, the V gene TRBV19, with 9 bases lining up with TRBD1. Looked up from germline, CDR1 is LNHDA and CDR2 is SQIVND (reference sequence). The CDR3 is made up of 17 amino acids. Losses at the gene ends were 5 bases for V and 0 bases for J; bases not matched to a gene: 10. As DNA, the CDR3 is TGTGCCAGTAGTCTTACCGGGACAGGGAAATCTAACTATGGCTACACCTTC. This sequence encodes CASSLTGTGKSNYGYTF.